The 14 T cell receptor beta chains presented below share a single source sample, sequenced in a study of human T cells and chemical hapten exposure. TCRdb re-derived calls from the RACE reads in MiXCR, one entry per CDR3 protein. The sample holds roughly 380,000 distinct CDR3 sequences, more than 4.5% seen once. The time point was: patch test 1, 2 weeks after DPC sensitization. Stated treatment: therapeutic diphenylcyclopropenone sensitization with weekly scalp DPC. The sequenced sample was whole blood, obtained in connection with sensitization to the hapten diphenylcyclopropenone (DPC). These receptors were collected from a woman aged 50 to 60 with alopecia areata. Some clones in this sample may be carry-over from other donors' samples.

This clonotype was counted many times. The chain joins TRBV5-5 to TRBJ1-2; D call uncertain. Per the germline V gene, CDR1 is SGHKS and CDR2 is YYEKEE (reference sequence). This CDR3 contains 17 residues. V was clipped by 0 bases and J by 5 bases, with 20 bases between them. Here the CDR3 DNA reads TGTGCCAGCAGCTTGGGCGACGACATCTCGCTAATATATGGCTACACCTTC. Translation gives CASSLGDDISLIYGYTF.

The sample holds many counts of this clonotype. The genes are TRBV4-3 and TRBJ2-1, with 8 positions matching TRBD2. CDR3 length: 17 amino acids. CDR1 is LGHNA and CDR2 is YSLEER in the germline V gene. V lost 1 base and J lost 2; bases outside the gene matches: 7. CDR3 bases: TGCGCCAGCAGCCAAGTGCGGAGCGGGAGTCCCTACAATGAGCAGTTCTTC. Its protein is CASSQVRSGSPYNEQFF.

This clonotype was found many times. The V gene is TRBV3-1, the J gene TRBJ2-1; D gene uncertain. With 0 bases removed from V and 8 bases from J, the gap between germline ends came to 11 bases. The CDR3 extends over 14 amino acids. The germline V gene encodes CDR1 LGHDT and CDR2 YNNKEL (reference sequence). The CDR3 spells CASSQDLISHEQFF. CDR3 nucleotides: TGTGCCAGCAGCCAAGATCTAATATCCCATGAGCAGTTCTTC.

Many counts were recorded for this clonotype. This sequence joins TRBV3-1 and TRBJ1-2, with 10 bases aligning to TRBD1. The CDR3 has 18 amino acids. Germline trimming cut 0 bases from V and 4 bases from J; bases unmatched to any gene: 11. The germline V gene has CDR1 LGHDT and CDR2 YNNKEL (reference sequence). The CDR3 DNA sequence: TGTGCCAGCAGCCAAGAAACCCCTTGGACAGGGGGGCTCTATGGCTACACCTTC. It is translated as CASSQETPWTGGLYGYTF.

V and J are TRBV6-5 and TRBJ1-1; D gene ambiguous. This CDR3 contains 13 residues. V lost 0 bases and J lost 6, with 8 bases in between. CDR1 and CDR2 from the germline V gene are MNHEY and SVGAGI. CDR3 region: CASSYSRRAEAFF. DNA for the CDR3: TGTGCCAGCAGTTACTCGAGGAGGGCTGAAGCTTTCTTT.

This clonotype was seen a handful of times. DNA for the CDR3: TGTGCCTGGAGCCCACCCCAGGGAATAGCCCTAGCCAAAAACATTCAGTACTTC. Translating it yields CAWSPPQGIALAKNIQYF. This chain joins TRBV30 and TRBJ2-4, with a possible D match to TRBD1 (5 bases). The germline V gene has CDR1 GTSNPN and CDR2 SVGIG (reference sequence). V gave up 3 bases and J gave up 0 bases, with 21 bases separating them. The CDR3 consists of 18 residues. The variable domain in full, completed from reference TRBV30 and TRBJ2-4, reads SQTIHQWPATLVQPVGSPLSLECTVEGTSNPNLYWYRQAAGRGLQLLFYSVGIGQISSEVPQNLSASRPQDRQFILSSKKLLLSDSGFYLCAWSPPQGIALAKNIQYFGAGTRLSVL.

The genes are TRBV27 and TRBJ2-7, with D possibly TRBD2 on 5 matching bases. Per the germline V gene, CDR1 is MNHEY and CDR2 is SMNVEV (reference sequence). Trimming removed 3 bases at V and 0 bases at J, with 15 bases between. The CDR3 consists of 16 residues. CDR3 in DNA: TGTGCCAGCAGTTTGGGTAGGCGGGTTCACTCCTACGAGCAGTACTTC. Translating gives CASSLGRRVHSYEQYF.

Ten or more counts support this clonotype. The CDR3 DNA reads TGTGCCAGCAGTTATCCTAGAGGGGTCACTGAAGCTTTCTTT. This gives the protein CASSYPRGVTEAFF. The chain links TRBV6-6 to TRBJ1-1; maybe TRBD1 (5 bases). The CDR3 contains 14 residues. V dropped 3 bases and J dropped 4 bases, with 12 bases sitting between them. Germline assignment: CDR1 MNHNY and CDR2 SVGAGI (reference sequence).

The chain combines TRBV4-2 with TRBJ2-3; D may match TRBD1 or TRBD2 (5 bases each). Germline assignment: CDR1 LGHNA and CDR2 YNFKEQ. V was trimmed by 0 bases and J by 4 bases, leaving 17 bases between them. The CDR3 length is 17 residues. CDR3 in amino acids: CASSQDLGTPGPDTQYF. In nucleotides, the CDR3 is TGTGCCAGCAGCCAAGATCTGGGGACCCCTGGCCCAGATACGCAGTATTTT.

The chain employs TRBV12-3 or TRBV12-4 and TRBJ1-1; D unresolved. V lost 5 bases and J lost 4, with 17 bases in between. This CDR3 is built from 15 residues. In nucleotides, the CDR3 is TGTGCCAGCAGTCCGACCCCCCCGTCGGTCACTGAAGCTTTCTTT. It specifies CASSPTPPSVTEAFF.

This rearrangement joins TRBV3-1 to TRBJ2-1, with D possibly TRBD2 on 6 matching bases. Trimming took off 1 base at V and 6 bases at J, with 16 bases between the two ends. This CDR3 is 16 amino acids long. CDR1 is LGHDT, CDR2 YNNKEL, per germline (reference sequence). The CDR3 DNA reads as TGTGCCAGCAGCCAAGCGACGGGAGTAGCTGGCAATGAGCAGTTCTTC. The encoded protein is CASSQATGVAGNEQFF.

The gene calls are TRBV10-3 and TRBJ2-6; D gene uncertain. V lost 8 bases and J 4 bases, leaving 6 bases between the germline ends. The CDR3 length is 12 residues. Looked up from germline, CDR1 is ENHRY and CDR2 is SYGVKD. The CDR3 sequence: CAIDEGANVLTF. The CDR3 nucleotides read TGTGCCATCGACGAGGGGGCCAACGTCCTGACTTTC.

CDR3: CASSPTYRDRGLSYEQYF. The CDR3 nucleotides read TGCGCCAGCAGCCCCACCTACCGGGACAGGGGGCTCTCCTACGAGCAGTACTTC. This chain links TRBV4-3 with TRBJ2-7, with 12 bases lining up with TRBD1. The CDR3 covers 18 residues. J lost 0 bases, V lost 4 bases, and 10 bases had no gene match. CDR1 is LGHNA, CDR2 YSLEER, per germline.

This clonotype was seen repeatedly, ten times or more. The chain combines TRBV18 with TRBJ1-5; 10 positions agree with TRBD1. The CDR3 consists of 17 residues. V was pared by 3 bases and J by 0 bases, with 5 bases of the junction left unmatched. The germline gives CDR1 KGHSH, CDR2 LQKENI. DNA for the CDR3: TGTGCCAGCTCACCCGGGACAGGGGATTATAGCAATCAGCCCCAGCATTTT. Translation: CASSPGTGDYSNQPQHF.